Included here is one T cell receptor (beta chain) sequence, with context. Source study methods: Reference gene primer amplification yielded estimated nucleated cell counts. Here immunoSEQ multiplex PCR was the method, and the copy in TCRdb shows in-frame clones only, minus some. V, J and clone size were drawn from that table, and D and trimming were deduced from the DNA. This table holds tens of thousands of clones, 88% found once. This CDR3 contains 12 residues. V was trimmed by 8 bases and J by 5 bases, leaving 12 bases between them. Per germline, CDR1 SGHTA and CDR2 FQGNSA. The sample comes from a study of blood T cell repertoires in COVID-19.

The sequence was collected from a woman in her 70s with acute or convalescent COVID-19. The sample consisted of peripheral blood. V gene TRBV7-2 combines with J gene TRBJ2-5; tentative D call: TRBD1 (5 bases). In DNA, the CDR3 is TGTGCCAGCGCAGGGCCCGCGGAGACCCAGTACTTC. It yields the protein CASAGPAETQYF.